Sequencing of this T cell receptor (beta chain) was carried out in a study of cytomegalovirus exposure and HLA in healthy donors. 13 Jbeta primers and 60 Vbeta primers were used for the PCR. Sequencing was performed with immunoSEQ multiplex PCR; in TCRdb, only in-frame clones are kept and a portion is missing. The sample gives 130,000 to 150,000 clones, roughly 80% of which show up once; roughly 8.8% is in the top ten. This clone was recorded a few times. Antigen specificity is unknown. Germline V lookup: CDR1 SGDLS, CDR2 YYNGEE. Trimming removed 0 bases at V and 1 base at J, with 8 bases between. The CDR3 has 15 amino acids. Notes on the study in general: A missense DCLRE1C variant was associated with V- and J-gene trimming of TCR beta chains in a later analysis, and an independent cohort replicated the association. A later analysis found that most CMV-associated TCR beta chains appeared HLA-restricted.

The sequence derives from a woman aged 45-59 years in good health and CMV-seropositive. The rearrangement joins TRBV9 to TRBJ1-3; D gene unclear. Sequencing was done on a sample of PBMCs. The CDR3 loop reads CASSVEATSGNTIYF. As DNA, the CDR3 is TGTGCCAGCAGCGTAGAGGCGACTTCTGGAAACACCATATATTTT.